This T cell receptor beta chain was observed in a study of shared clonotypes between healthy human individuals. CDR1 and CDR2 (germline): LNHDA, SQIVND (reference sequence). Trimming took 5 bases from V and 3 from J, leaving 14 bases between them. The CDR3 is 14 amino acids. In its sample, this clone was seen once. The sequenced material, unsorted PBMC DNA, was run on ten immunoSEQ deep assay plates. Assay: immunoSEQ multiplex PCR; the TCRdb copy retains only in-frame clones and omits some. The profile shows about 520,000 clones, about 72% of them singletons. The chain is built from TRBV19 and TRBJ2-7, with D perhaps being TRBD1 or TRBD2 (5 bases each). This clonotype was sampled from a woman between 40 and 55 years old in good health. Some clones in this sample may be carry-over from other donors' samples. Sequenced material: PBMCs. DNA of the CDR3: TGTGCCAGTAGTGGGGCAGGGAGCTTCTACGAGCAGTACTTC. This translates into CASSGAGSFYEQYF.